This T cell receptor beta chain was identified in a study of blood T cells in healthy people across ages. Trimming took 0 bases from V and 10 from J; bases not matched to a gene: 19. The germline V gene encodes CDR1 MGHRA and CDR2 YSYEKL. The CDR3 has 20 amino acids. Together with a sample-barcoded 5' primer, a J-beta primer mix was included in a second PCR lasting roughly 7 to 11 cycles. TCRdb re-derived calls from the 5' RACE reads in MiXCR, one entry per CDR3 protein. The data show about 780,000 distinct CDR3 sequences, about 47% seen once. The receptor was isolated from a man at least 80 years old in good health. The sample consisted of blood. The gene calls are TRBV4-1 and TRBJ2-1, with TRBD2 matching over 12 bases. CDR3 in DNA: TGCGCCAGCAGCCAAGAAAGCGAACGGCCCCTAGCGGGGGGGCGAAGGGAGCAGTTCTTC. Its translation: CASSQESERPLAGGRREQFF.